A single sample is the source of the 18 T cell receptor beta chains below, sequenced in a study of shared clonotypes between healthy human individuals. Data came from immunoSEQ multiplex PCR; TCRdb stores just in-frame clones and leaves some out. The sample consists of about 2.1 million clones, 93% of them appearing once. In the naive CD8 group, cells lacked CD45RO and were positively selected for CCR7, so terminally differentiated effector memory CD45RA+ cells were left out. Sequencing used naive CD8+ T cells from PBMCs. These receptor sequences come from a man aged 18 to 35 in good health. Some clones in this sample may be carry-over from other donors' samples.

The rearrangement joins TRBV5-1 to TRBJ2-7; possible D gene TRBD2, 5 bases. The length of the CDR3 is 13 residues. Germline V CDR1 and CDR2: SGHRS, YFSETQ. The germline V and J ends were trimmed by 3 bases and 6 bases, with 13 bases remaining between them. The CDR3 coding sequence is TGCGCCAGCAGCTACGGTGTGGGGAGCGAGCAGTACTTC. This gives the protein CASSYGVGSEQYF.

Only one count was recorded for this clone. This sample also contains other DNA sequences that code for the same CDR3. The genes are TRBV27 and TRBJ1-2; no clear D gene. The V gene lost 5 bases and the J gene lost 2 bases, with 9 bases spanning the gap. Per germline, CDR1 MNHEY and CDR2 SMNVEV (reference sequence). The CDR3 spans 13 residues. The CDR3 spells CASSLTGNYGYTF. The CDR3 coding sequence is TGTGCCAGCAGTCTGACGGGGAACTATGGCTACACCTTC.

The V call is TRBV4-1, the J call TRBJ2-7, with 8 bases aligning to TRBD2. The CDR3 covers 14 residues. CDR1 is MGHRA, CDR2 YSYEKL, per germline. Trimming took 10 bases from V and 3 from J; bases not matched to a gene: 11. The CDR3 nucleotides are TGCGCCACCTCCCGGGGGGGAGGGGACTACGAGCAGTACTTC. Its translation is CATSRGGGDYEQYF.

The genes are TRBV19 and TRBJ2-1, with D uncertain. The length of the CDR3 is 13 residues. Per the germline V gene, CDR1 is LNHDA and CDR2 is SQIVND (reference sequence). The V end lost 9 bases, the J end lost 5 bases, and 14 bases lay between the germline ends. CDR3 nucleotide sequence: TGTGCCAGCAGACGGGCCGGCGACAATGAGCAGTTCTTC. Protein: CASRRAGDNEQFF.

The rearrangement links TRBV27 to TRBJ1-5; tentatively, D is TRBD1 (6 bases). CDR1 is MNHEY, CDR2 SMNVEV, per germline (reference sequence). V lost 5 bases, J lost 2 bases, and 16 bases lay in between. The CDR3 runs to 16 residues. The CDR3 spells CASSLPSDSRNQPQHF. CDR3 coding DNA: TGTGCCAGCAGTCTTCCCTCGGACAGTCGCAATCAGCCCCAGCATTTT.

The V gene is TRBV27, the J gene TRBJ2-2; 8 bases fit TRBD2. With 2 bases clipped from V and 0 bases from J, the junction kept 2 bases outside the gene matches. The CDR3 covers 16 residues. The V gene's germline CDR1 is MNHEY and CDR2 SMNVEV (reference sequence). CDR3 loop: CASSLLAGTNTGELFF. CDR3 DNA sequence: TGTGCCAGCAGTTTACTAGCGGGTACGAACACCGGGGAGCTGTTTTTT.

V and J are TRBV28 and TRBJ2-3, with 10 bases aligning to TRBD1. Germline V gives CDR1 MDHEN, CDR2 SYDVKM. J lost 6 bases, V lost 5 bases, and 8 bases had no gene match. The CDR3 is 15 amino acids. CDR3 sequence reads: CASSAGTGAADTQYF. CDR3 bases: TGTGCCAGCAGTGCAGGGACAGGGGCTGCCGATACGCAGTATTTT.

This sequence joins TRBV15 and TRBJ1-6; D is ambiguous. V was trimmed by 0 bases and J by 7 bases, leaving 7 bases between them. The CDR3 contains 14 residues. Germline V CDR1 and CDR2: LNHNV, YYDKDF (reference sequence). The CDR3: CATSRDLGNSPLHF. For the CDR3, the DNA is TGTGCCACCAGCAGAGATCTGGGCAATTCACCCCTCCACTTT.

Regarding this clone: The same CDR3 can be traced to other DNA sequences in this sample. The chain couples TRBV27 to TRBJ2-7; D uncertain. The CDR3 spans 12 residues. The germline V gene encodes CDR1 MNHEY and CDR2 SMNVEV (reference sequence). Trimming left V 6 bases short and J 2 bases short, with 8 bases between. The CDR3 nucleotides are TGTGCCAGCAGCCCGGGTCCCTACGAGCAGTACTTC. It encodes CASSPGPYEQYF.

The chain combines TRBV7-9 with TRBJ1-5; no reliable D call. V lost 3 bases, J lost 5 bases, and 8 bases lay in between. CDR1 and CDR2 (germline): SEHNR, FQNEAQ (reference sequence). This CDR3 has 13 residues. The CDR3 DNA is TGTGCCAGCAGCTTGGGCCCCTATCAGCCCCAGCATTTT. Its translation: CASSLGPYQPQHF.

The V gene is TRBV13, the J gene TRBJ2-3; D remains ambiguous. V was shortened by 5 bases and J by 5 bases, with 8 bases between the two germline ends. This CDR3 is built from 12 residues. Germline CDR1 is PRHDT and CDR2 is FYEKMQ (reference sequence). CDR3 region: CASSVVGDTQYF. DNA for the CDR3: TGTGCCAGCAGCGTAGTCGGAGATACGCAGTATTTT.

This clone was counted a single time. The sample carries other DNA sequences with the same CDR3. The chain carries TRBV28 and TRBJ2-7, with 9 bases fitting TRBD1. V was clipped by 2 bases and J by 0 bases; unmatched bases: 5. Germline CDR1 MDHEN, CDR2 SYDVKM. This CDR3 is 16 amino acids long. This CDR3 reads CASSLPGQGGSYEQYF. The CDR3 region has the DNA TGTGCCAGCAGTTTACCGGGACAGGGCGGCTCCTACGAGCAGTACTTC.

This chain uses TRBV7-9 with TRBJ2-5; possible D gene TRBD1, 5 bases. The CDR3 has 14 residues. V was cut by 3 bases and J by 2 bases, with 10 bases left in between. Germline assignment: CDR1 SEHNR and CDR2 FQNEAQ (reference sequence). CDR3: CASSFRQQQETQYF. The CDR3 DNA sequence: TGTGCCAGCAGCTTCCGACAGCAACAAGAGACCCAGTACTTC.

The chain joins TRBV27 to TRBJ1-5, with TRBD1 as a possible D gene (6 bases). The ends were cut back, 2 bases at V and 6 bases at J, with 17 bases in the middle. The CDR3 is 16 residues long. Looked up from germline, CDR1 is MNHEY and CDR2 is SMNVEV (reference sequence). Written as DNA, the CDR3 is TGTGCCAGCAGTTTAGTTGGGGGCAGGTTGGGTCAGCCCCAGCATTTT. It codes for CASSLVGGRLGQPQHF.

The V call is TRBV7-8, the J call TRBJ2-1; D not certain. The V gene's germline CDR1 is SGHVS and CDR2 FQNEAQ. Trimming cost V 7 bases and J 10 bases, with 17 bases left between them. This CDR3 spans 13 amino acids. CDR3 protein: CASTSSLVWEQFF. CDR3 nucleotide sequence: TGTGCCAGCACTAGTTCTTTAGTTTGGGAGCAGTTCTTC.

The chain recombines TRBV7-2 with TRBJ2-3; 12 bases are shared with TRBD2. The CDR3 is 15 amino acids. CDR1 SGHTA and CDR2 FQGNSA come from the germline V gene. Trimming cost V 4 bases and J 6 bases; bases outside gene matches: 5. The CDR3 here is CASSWTSGKGDTQYF. Written as DNA, the CDR3 is TGTGCCAGCAGCTGGACTAGCGGGAAGGGTGATACGCAGTATTTT. The full variable domain, rest sourced from reference TRBV7-2 and TRBJ2-3, is GAGVSQSPSNKVTEKGKDVELRCDPISGHTALYWYRQSLGQGLEFLIYFQGNSAPDKSGLPSDRFSAERTGGSVSTLTIQRTQQEDSAVYLCASSWTSGKGDTQYFGPGTRLTVL.

The chain is built from TRBV27 and TRBJ2-3; D might be TRBD1 (6 bases). Germline CDR1 MNHEY, CDR2 SMNVEV (reference sequence). The germline V and J ends were trimmed by 6 bases and 2 bases, with 15 bases remaining between them. This CDR3 has 15 amino acids. Here the CDR3 DNA reads TGTGCCAGCAGCATTCTACAGGGCCCCACAGATACGCAGTATTTT. Its translation: CASSILQGPTDTQYF.

This sequence joins TRBV4-3 and TRBJ1-2; D call uncertain. V lost 0 bases to trimming and J lost 3 bases, with 11 bases between them. CDR3 length equals 15 residues. Germline CDR1 and CDR2: LGHNA and YSLEER. CDR3 DNA: TGCGCCAGCAGCCAAGAGGAAGCCGGTCACTATGGCTACACCTTC. Its translation is CASSQEEAGHYGYTF.